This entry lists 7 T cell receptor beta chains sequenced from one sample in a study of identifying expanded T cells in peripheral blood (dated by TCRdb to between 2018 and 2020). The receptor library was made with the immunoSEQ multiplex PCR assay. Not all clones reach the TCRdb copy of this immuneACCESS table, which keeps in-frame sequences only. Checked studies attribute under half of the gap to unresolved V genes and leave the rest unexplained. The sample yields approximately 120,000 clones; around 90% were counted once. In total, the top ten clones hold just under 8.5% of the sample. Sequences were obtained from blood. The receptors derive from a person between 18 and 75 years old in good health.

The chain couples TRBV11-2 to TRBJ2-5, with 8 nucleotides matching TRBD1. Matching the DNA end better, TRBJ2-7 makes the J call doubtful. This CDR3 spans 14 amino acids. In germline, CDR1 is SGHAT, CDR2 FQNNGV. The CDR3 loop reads CASSTGTGVYEQYF. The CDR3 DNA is TGTGCCAGCAGTACGGGGACAGGAGTCTACGAGCAGTACTTC.

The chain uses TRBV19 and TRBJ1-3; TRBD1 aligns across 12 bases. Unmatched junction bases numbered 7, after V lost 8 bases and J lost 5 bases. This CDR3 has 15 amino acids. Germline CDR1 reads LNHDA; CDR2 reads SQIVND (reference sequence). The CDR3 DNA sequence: TGTGCCAGTGCGACGGGACAGGGGGCAAGAAACACCATATATTTT. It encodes CASATGQGARNTIYF.

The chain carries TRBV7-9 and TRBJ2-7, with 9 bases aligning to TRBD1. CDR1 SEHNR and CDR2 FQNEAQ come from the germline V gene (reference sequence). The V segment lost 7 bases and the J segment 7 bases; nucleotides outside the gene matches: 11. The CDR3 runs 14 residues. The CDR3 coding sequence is TGTGCCAGCACCTCCGGGACAGGGACGCGGGAGCAGTACTTC. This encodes CASTSGTGTREQYF.

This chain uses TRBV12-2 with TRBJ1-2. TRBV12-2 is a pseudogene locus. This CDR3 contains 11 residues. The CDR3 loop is CASRLGRVCTF. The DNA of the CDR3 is TGTGCAAGTCGCCTCGGCCGGGTGTGCACCTTC.

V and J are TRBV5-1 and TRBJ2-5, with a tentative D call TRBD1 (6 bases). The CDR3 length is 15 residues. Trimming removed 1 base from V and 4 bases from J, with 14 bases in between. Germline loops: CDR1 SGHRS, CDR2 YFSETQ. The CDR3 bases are TGCGCCAGCAGCTTGACAGGGAGTGTGTTAGAGACCCAGTACTTC. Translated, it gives CASSLTGSVLETQYF.

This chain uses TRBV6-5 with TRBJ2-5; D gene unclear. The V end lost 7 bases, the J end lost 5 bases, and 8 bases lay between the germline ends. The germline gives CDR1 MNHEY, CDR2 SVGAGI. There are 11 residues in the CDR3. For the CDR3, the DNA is TGTGCCAGCATTTTCCTCGAGACCCAGTACTTC. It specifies CASIFLETQYF.

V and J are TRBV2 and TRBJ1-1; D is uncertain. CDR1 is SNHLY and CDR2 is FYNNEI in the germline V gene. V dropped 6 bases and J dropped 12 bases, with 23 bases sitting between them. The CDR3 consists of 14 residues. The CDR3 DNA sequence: TGTGCCAGCAGGCCTACCCGAGCAAACCCCGAGTCTTTCTTT. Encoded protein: CASRPTRANPESFF.